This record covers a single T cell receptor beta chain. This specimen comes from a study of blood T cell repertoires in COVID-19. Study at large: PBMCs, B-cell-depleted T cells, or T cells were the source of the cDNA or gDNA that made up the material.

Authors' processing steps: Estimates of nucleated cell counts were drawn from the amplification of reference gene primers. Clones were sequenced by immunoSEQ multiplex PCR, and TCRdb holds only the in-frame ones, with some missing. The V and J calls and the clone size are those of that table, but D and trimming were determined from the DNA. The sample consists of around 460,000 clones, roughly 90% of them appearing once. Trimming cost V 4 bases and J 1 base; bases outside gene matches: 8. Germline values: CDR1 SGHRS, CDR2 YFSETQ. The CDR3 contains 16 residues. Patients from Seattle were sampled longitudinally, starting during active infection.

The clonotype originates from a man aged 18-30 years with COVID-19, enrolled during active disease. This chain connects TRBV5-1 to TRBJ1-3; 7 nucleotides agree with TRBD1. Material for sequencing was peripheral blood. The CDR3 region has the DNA TGCGCCAGCAGCCTGGGACAGCTTCTGTCTGGAAACACCATATATTTT. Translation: CASSLGQLLSGNTIYF.